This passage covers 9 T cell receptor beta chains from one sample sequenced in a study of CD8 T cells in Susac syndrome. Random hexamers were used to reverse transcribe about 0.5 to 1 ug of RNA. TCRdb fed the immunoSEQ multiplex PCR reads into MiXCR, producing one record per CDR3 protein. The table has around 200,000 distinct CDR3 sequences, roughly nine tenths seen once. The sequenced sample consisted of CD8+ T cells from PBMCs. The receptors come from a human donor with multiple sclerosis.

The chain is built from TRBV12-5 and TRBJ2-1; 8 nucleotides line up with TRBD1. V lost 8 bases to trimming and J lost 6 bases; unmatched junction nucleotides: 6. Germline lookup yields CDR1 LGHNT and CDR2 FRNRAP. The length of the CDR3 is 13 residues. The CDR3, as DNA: TGTGCTAGTCTTCCAGGGGGCGGCAATGAGCAGTTCTTC. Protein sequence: CASLPGGGNEQFF.

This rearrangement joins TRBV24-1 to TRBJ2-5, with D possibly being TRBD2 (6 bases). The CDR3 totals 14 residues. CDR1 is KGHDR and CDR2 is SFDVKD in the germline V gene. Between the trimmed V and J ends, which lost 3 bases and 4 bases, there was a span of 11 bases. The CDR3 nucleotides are TGTGCCACCAGTGATGGGGGACTTGGAGAGACCCAGTACTTC. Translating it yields CATSDGGLGETQYF.

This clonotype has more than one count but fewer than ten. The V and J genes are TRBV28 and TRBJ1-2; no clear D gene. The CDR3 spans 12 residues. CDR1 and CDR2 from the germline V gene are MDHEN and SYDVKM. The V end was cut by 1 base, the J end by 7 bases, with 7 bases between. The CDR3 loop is CASSLSGSGYTF. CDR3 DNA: TGTGCCAGCAGTTTATCGGGGAGTGGCTACACCTTC.

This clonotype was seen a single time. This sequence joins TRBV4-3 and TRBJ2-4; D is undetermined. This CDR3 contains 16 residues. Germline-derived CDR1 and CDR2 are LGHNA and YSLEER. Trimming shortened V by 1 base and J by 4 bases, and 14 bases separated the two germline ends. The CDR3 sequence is CASSQGAIVPKNIQYF. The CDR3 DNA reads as TGCGCCAGCAGCCAAGGTGCCATCGTACCTAAAAACATTCAGTACTTC.

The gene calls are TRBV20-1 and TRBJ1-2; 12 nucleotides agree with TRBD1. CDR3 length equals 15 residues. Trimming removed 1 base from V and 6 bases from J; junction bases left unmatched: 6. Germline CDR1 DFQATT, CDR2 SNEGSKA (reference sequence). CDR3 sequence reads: CSARAPGQGANGYTF. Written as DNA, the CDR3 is TGCAGTGCTAGAGCCCCGGGACAGGGGGCGAATGGCTACACCTTC.

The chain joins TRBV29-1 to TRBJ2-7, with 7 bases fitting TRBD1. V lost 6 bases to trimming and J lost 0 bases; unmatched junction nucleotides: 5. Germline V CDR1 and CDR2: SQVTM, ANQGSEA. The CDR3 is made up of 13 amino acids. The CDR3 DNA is TGCAGCGTGACCGGGACAGCCTCCTACGAGCAGTACTTC. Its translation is CSVTGTASYEQYF.

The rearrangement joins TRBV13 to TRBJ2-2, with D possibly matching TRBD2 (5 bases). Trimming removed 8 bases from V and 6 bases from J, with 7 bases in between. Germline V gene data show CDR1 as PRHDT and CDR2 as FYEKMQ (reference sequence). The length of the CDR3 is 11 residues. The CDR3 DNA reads TGTGCCAGCGGAGGCGCCGGGGAGCTGTTTTTT. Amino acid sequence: CASGGAGELFF.

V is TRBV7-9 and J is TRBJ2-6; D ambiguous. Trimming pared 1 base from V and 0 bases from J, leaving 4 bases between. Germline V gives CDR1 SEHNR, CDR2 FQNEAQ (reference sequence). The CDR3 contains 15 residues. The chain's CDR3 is CASSLVGSGANVLTF. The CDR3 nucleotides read TGTGCCAGCAGCTTAGTCGGCTCTGGGGCCAACGTCCTGACTTTC.

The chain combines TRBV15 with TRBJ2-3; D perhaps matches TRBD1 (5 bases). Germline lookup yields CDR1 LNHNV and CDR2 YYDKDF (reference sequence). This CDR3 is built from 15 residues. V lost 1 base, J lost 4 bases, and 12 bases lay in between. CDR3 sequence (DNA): TGTGCCACCAGCAGAGTCACAGGTCTCCCAGATACGCAGTATTTT. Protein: CATSRVTGLPDTQYF. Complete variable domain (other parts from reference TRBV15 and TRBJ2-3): DAMVIQNPRYQVTQFGKPVTLSCSQTLNHNVMYWYQQKSSQAPKLLFHYYDKDFNNEADTPDNFQSRRPNTSFCFLDIRSPGLGDTAMYLCATSRVTGLPDTQYFGPGTRLTVL.